This passage covers 22 T cell receptor beta chains from one sample sequenced in a study of blood T cell repertoires in COVID-19 (dated by TCRdb to between 2020 and 2021). To prepare the library, the immunoSEQ multiplex PCR assay was applied. What TCRdb holds here is the immuneACCESS table cut down to in-frame rearrangements. Part of the clones is not present; checked against another copy, under half of the missing clones reflect an unresolved V gene, and the others are unexplained. This sample is represented by some 180,000 clones; more than 65% of them were singletons. Approximately 10% of the sample is in the top ten clones. Material for sequencing was peripheral blood. The receptors derive from a man between 70 and 80 years old with active or convalescent COVID-19.

CDR3 amino acids: CATSDFYRGANTGELFF. Here the CDR3 DNA reads TGTGCCACCAGTGATTTTTACAGGGGGGCGAACACCGGGGAGCTGTTTTTT. The chain joins TRBV24-1 to TRBJ2-2, with 8 bases matching TRBD1. This CDR3 comprises 17 residues. With V trimmed by 1 base and J by 0 bases, 3 bases remained unmatched. The germline V gene encodes CDR1 KGHDR and CDR2 SFDVKD.

The chain employs TRBV5-1 and TRBJ2-2; 9 bases line up with TRBD1. Losses at the gene ends were 3 bases for V and 3 bases for J; bases not matched to a gene: 6. The CDR3 consists of 16 residues. The germline V gene encodes CDR1 SGHRS and CDR2 YFSETQ. CDR3 sequence (DNA): TGCGCCAGCAGCTCCGGGACAGGGATTGACACCGGGGAGCTGTTTTTT. Protein product: CASSSGTGIDTGELFF.

This chain connects TRBV27 to TRBJ2-2, with D possibly matching TRBD1 (6 bases). Germline CDR1 MNHEY, CDR2 SMNVEV (reference sequence). V lost 1 base and J 6 bases, leaving 9 bases between the germline ends. The CDR3 extends over 14 amino acids. The CDR3 DNA follows: TGTGCCAGCAGTTTATACAGGGCGGCCGGGGAGCTGTTTTTT. Its protein is CASSLYRAAGELFF.

This chain joins TRBV30 and TRBJ2-1, with TRBD2 as a possible D gene (6 bases). The germline CDR1 and CDR2 sequences are GTSNPN and SVGIG (reference sequence). V was pared by 0 bases and J by 9 bases, with 9 bases between. The CDR3 contains 12 residues. CDR3 in amino acids: CAWSVRGGEQFF. In DNA, the CDR3 is TGTGCCTGGAGTGTACGGGGAGGTGAGCAGTTCTTC.

This chain uses TRBV11-2 with TRBJ1-4; TRBD1 is a possible D gene (6 bases). The ends were cut back, 1 base at V and 3 bases at J, with 12 bases in the middle. The CDR3 sequence is 16 residues long. Germline V CDR1 and CDR2: SGHAT, FQNNGV. The CDR3: CASSLALRGPNEKLFF. In nucleotides, the CDR3 is TGTGCCAGCAGCTTAGCGCTCAGGGGACCTAATGAAAAACTGTTTTTT.

The rearrangement joins TRBV7-9 to TRBJ2-7, with D possibly TRBD2 on 6 matching bases. Trimming cost V 3 bases and J 5 bases, with 11 bases left between them. Germline CDR1 reads SEHNR; CDR2 reads FQNEAQ (reference sequence). The CDR3 runs 13 residues. Here the CDR3 reads CASSFAGRDEQYF. As DNA, the CDR3 is TGTGCCAGCAGCTTCGCGGGAAGGGACGAGCAGTACTTC.

The rearrangement joins TRBV18 to TRBJ1-1; no firm D call. V was pared by 0 bases and J by 11 bases, with 16 bases between. CDR3 length: 14 residues. The V gene's germline CDR1 is KGHSH and CDR2 LQKENI. CDR3 loop: CASSPPKGGLQAFF. CDR3 DNA sequence: TGTGCCAGCTCACCACCCAAGGGAGGGCTGCAGGCTTTCTTT.

The chain is built from TRBV2 and TRBJ1-5; 8 bases line up with TRBD1. The germline gives CDR1 SNHLY, CDR2 FYNNEI. The CDR3 loop spans 15 amino acids. V trimming: 7 bases; J trimming: 2 bases; junction bases outside the gene matches: 7. This CDR3 is CASTQGAGGNQPQHF. DNA of the CDR3: TGTGCCAGCACCCAGGGGGCCGGGGGCAATCAGCCCCAGCATTTT.

The chain couples TRBV12-3 or TRBV12-4 to TRBJ1-6, with 8 nucleotides matching TRBD1. The V gene end was trimmed by 10 bases and the J gene end by 7 bases; junction bases not matched to a gene: 6. The CDR3 totals 13 residues. CDR3 protein: CATRQGANSPLHF. Here the CDR3 DNA reads TGTGCCACCCGCCAGGGGGCGAATTCACCCCTCCACTTT.

The chain has TRBV12-3 or TRBV12-4 and TRBJ2-1; no clear D. This CDR3 is built from 11 residues. V lost 6 bases, J lost 7 bases, and 7 bases lay in between. CDR3 sequence: CASSYGNEQFF. In nucleotides, the CDR3 is TGTGCCAGCAGCTACGGGAATGAGCAGTTCTTC.

The chain employs TRBV6-5 and TRBJ2-1, with 7 bases lining up with TRBD2. Germline CDR1 reads MNHEY; CDR2 reads SVGAGI. V was clipped by 3 bases and J by 4 bases; unmatched bases: 9. The CDR3 length is 16 residues. CDR3 nucleotides: TGTGCCAGCAGTTATGGGAGACTAGCAGAATACAATGAGCAGTTCTTC. It is translated as CASSYGRLAEYNEQFF.

This clone was recorded only once. This chain joins TRBV5-1 and TRBJ2-7; the D gene is possibly TRBD1 (6 bases). The CDR3 length is 15 residues. CDR1 and CDR2 (germline): SGHRS, YFSETQ. The V end was cut by 4 bases, the J end by 5 bases, with 19 bases between. DNA of the CDR3: TGCGCCAGCAGCATTGGCCCAGGGGCAAAGGACGAGCAGTACTTC. Translated: CASSIGPGAKDEQYF.

The chain links TRBV19 to TRBJ1-1; D is perhaps TRBD1 (6 bases). V shed 2 bases and J shed 0 bases, with 7 bases lying between them. The CDR3 is 14 residues long. Germline V lookup: CDR1 LNHDA, CDR2 SQIVND (reference sequence). CDR3 DNA: TGTGCCAGTAGTATAACAGGGTTGAACACTGAAGCTTTCTTT. This sequence encodes CASSITGLNTEAFF.

This clone was observed once. The CDR3 nucleotides are TGTGCCAGCAGCCAAACAGGGAACTATGGCTACACCTTC. It specifies CASSQTGNYGYTF. This chain links TRBV27 with TRBJ1-2; possibly TRBD1 for D (6 bases). V was trimmed by 6 bases and J by 2 bases, leaving 10 bases between them. Germline loops: CDR1 MNHEY, CDR2 SMNVEV (reference sequence). The CDR3 is made up of 13 amino acids.

The rearrangement uses TRBV24-1 and TRBJ2-7; perhaps TRBD2 as D (7 bases). Trimming took off 2 bases at V and 3 bases at J, with 13 bases between the two ends. CDR1 and CDR2 (germline): KGHDR, SFDVKD. The CDR3 runs 15 residues. The CDR3 DNA reads TGTGCCACCAGTGATTCGCGGGGAGGGGGCTACGAGCAGTACTTC. Its protein is CATSDSRGGGYEQYF.

V is TRBV7-9 and J is TRBJ2-5; D possibly corresponds to TRBD2 (6 bases). This CDR3 contains 14 residues. Trimming stripped 0 bases from V and 5 bases from J, with 10 bases between. Germline V CDR1 and CDR2: SEHNR, FQNEAQ (reference sequence). The CDR3: CASSLAAGGETQYF. The CDR3 DNA is TGTGCCAGCAGCTTAGCCGCTGGGGGGGAGACCCAGTACTTC.

CDR3 region: CASSFGGGNTEAFF. The CDR3 DNA is TGTGCCAGCAGCTTCGGGGGAGGCAACACTGAAGCTTTCTTT. This sequence joins TRBV13 and TRBJ1-1; D perhaps matches TRBD1 (5 bases). Germline V gives CDR1 PRHDT, CDR2 FYEKMQ (reference sequence). This CDR3 is 14 amino acids long. Between the trimmed V and J ends, which lost 3 bases and 2 bases, there was a span of 10 bases. The variable domain in full, with the rest retrieved from reference TRBV13 and TRBJ1-1, is AAGVIQSPRHLIKEKRETATLKCYPIPRHDTVYWYQQGPGQDPQFLISFYEKMQSDKGSIPDRFSAQQFSDYHSELNMSSLELGDSALYFCASSFGGGNTEAFFGQGTRLTVV.

V is TRBV9 and J is TRBJ1-6, with D hard to call. Germline V CDR1 and CDR2: SGDLS, YYNGEE. The CDR3 totals 13 residues. V was cut by 2 bases and J by 11 bases, with 11 bases left in between. As DNA, the CDR3 is TGTGCCAGCAGCGTCCTAGAATCGGCACCCCTCCACTTT. Its protein is CASSVLESAPLHF.

This chain links TRBV7-9 with TRBJ1-2; no clear D gene. The CDR3 contains 15 residues. V was pared by 7 bases and J by 2 bases, with 17 bases between. CDR1 is SEHNR, CDR2 FQNEAQ, per germline (reference sequence). This chain's CDR3 is CASTPDGPKNYGYTF. The CDR3 nucleotides read TGTGCCAGCACCCCAGATGGGCCCAAGAACTATGGCTACACCTTC.

The rearrangement links TRBV15 to TRBJ2-3; 16 bases fit TRBD2. J lost 0 bases, V lost 3 bases, and 3 bases had no gene match. Germline V gene lookup returns CDR1 LNHNV and CDR2 YYDKDF (reference sequence). The CDR3 covers 18 residues. CDR3 DNA sequence: TGTGCCACCAGCAGGGGGGGACTAGCGGGAGGGAGCACAGATACGCAGTATTTT. Translation: CATSRGGLAGGSTDTQYF.

The chain carries TRBV2 and TRBJ1-1; D gene uncertain. Germline values: CDR1 SNHLY, CDR2 FYNNEI. This CDR3 is built from 12 residues. V lost 9 bases, J lost 7 bases, and 15 bases lay in between. CDR3 nucleotide sequence: TGTGCCAGAAGTCCAGGTCGGCATGAAGCTTTCTTT. Translating it yields CARSPGRHEAFF.

This chain uses TRBV27 with TRBJ2-3; D perhaps matches TRBD1 (6 bases). CDR3 length: 12 amino acids. V was shortened by 5 bases and J by 11 bases, with 14 bases between the two germline ends. Germline lookup yields CDR1 MNHEY and CDR2 SMNVEV (reference sequence). The CDR3 DNA reads TGTGCCAGCAGTCTACAGGGCACCGGGCAGTATTTT. Translated: CASSLQGTGQYF.